The following is a TCR beta chain sequence with its context. This clonotype was found many times. No antigen is known for it. The input lacks base qualities; no much larger clone sits a single base away. What the time point label conveys for this sample: newly diagnosed GD, antithyroid drugs for less than 3 months. For both TCR sequencing and RNA sequencing, RNA was extracted from PBMCs using TRIzol. The diagnosis of Graves' disease was made according to American Thyroid Association guidelines. Recruitment of patients was carried out at an endocrinology department in Xi'an, China. Each patient gave approximately 8.8 milliliters of peripheral blood, collected in an EDTA anticoagulant tube. PBMCs were isolated by Ficoll Paque Plus density gradient separation without further T cell sorting. An Agilent 2100 Bioanalyzer and agarose gel were used to assess RNA quality, and a NanoDrop 2000 was used to measure RNA concentration.

These data come from a study of regulatory T cells in long-lasting Graves disease (dated by TCRdb to the early 2020s). Regarding the research as a whole: In the newly diagnosed Graves' disease group, patients had been taking antithyroid drugs for less than 3 months. This study used TCR sequencing and RNA sequencing of peripheral blood to compare persistent Graves' disease patients against newly diagnosed Graves' disease patients. The study was conducted in China and was registered as a clinical trial. A total of around 35 samples were covered by TCR sequencing, comprising approximately 13 persistent and roughly 20 newly diagnosed Graves' disease patients.

To prepare the library, multiplex PCR was applied. The sequencer was an Illumina HiSeq 4000. To build TCR beta libraries, CDR3 regions were amplified by Arm-PCR using iRepertoire HTBI primers. Before sequencing, the PCR products went through gel purification. Per the source publication's procedure: Gene usage analysis of CDR3 amino acid clonotypes used the roughly 60 TRBV and some 13 TRBJ segments found across samples. COPE and FqMerger were used to merge the filtered high-quality paired reads into contigs. Contigs were aligned with BLAST to IMGT TRBV, TRBD and TRBJ reference genes, and CDR3 was defined per IMGT. Any clonotype with a frequency above 0.1% was classified as a highly expanded clone. Shannon entropy was used to measure repertoire diversity, and the Gini coefficient was used to measure V-J evenness. A clonotype was considered public if more than one individual shared it. TCRdb reprocessed the public reads (quality trimming at Q25 with fastp, clone calling with MiXCR) and kept in-frame beta chains. Each entry is one CDR3 protein sequence, shown with its most common DNA and genes. TCRdb's processing, not the study's, gives the V and J calls here. The sample table lists about 470,000 distinct CDR3 sequences, more than 12% of them with a count of one. The top ten clonotypes cover roughly a sixth of the sample.

What the authors observed across the whole study: Sequencing and analysis were restricted to the TCR beta chain. Compared with newly diagnosed patients, patients with persistent Graves' disease had lower TCR Shannon entropy and fewer highly expanded clones, which suggests clonal expansion. The study examined only peripheral blood because the primary lesion, thyroid tissue, could not be accessed. As a limitation, the authors acknowledged that the small sample size may reduce accuracy. Persistent patients shared more public clonotypes among themselves (around 3,000) than newly diagnosed patients did (over 950).

This sample was shared with a second study, whose subject was T cells in Graves' hyperthyroidism and ophthalmopathy. In that second paper, the authors write: Stable Graves' hyperthyroidism was defined as no progression to ophthalmopathy during 18 months of follow-up. Hyperthyroidism patients were aged 18 to 65 years and newly diagnosed, with disease duration of less than 2 months. Any patient with an uncontrolled infection, another autoimmune disease, pregnancy or lactation was excluded. Diagnoses were based on clinical symptoms, serum thyroxine and TRAb, thyroid ultrasound and orbital computed tomography. The first round of RT-PCR for the TCR CDR3 was performed with the HTBI primer set and the Qiagen OneStep RT-PCR kit. Most expanded thyroid clonotypes (frequency above 0.001) were also detected in blood, a finding suggesting that blood repertoires may reflect thyroid immune responses. A model built on a 13 V-J signature distinguished ophthalmopathy from stable hyperthyroidism, reaching 87.88% sensitivity and 81.08% specificity in cross-validation and 80%/75% in testing. During validation, the model predicted progression to ophthalmopathy a median of roughly 7.1 months ahead of onset, with around 65% sensitivity and 72.22% specificity. To identify TCR V-J signatures that set the groups apart, the researchers used a discovery cohort of about a hundred patients, made up of approximately 43 with Graves' ophthalmopathy and some 55 with stable Graves' hyperthyroidism. Prospective prediction of ophthalmopathy was tested in an independent validation cohort of 18 to 20 hyperthyroidism patients and 15 to 17 patients who later progressed to ophthalmopathy. The 85 to 100 discovery patients were divided at random into training and test sets in a 7:3 ratio. Thyroid tissue and blood T-cell repertoires from six Graves' hyperthyroidism patients were also compared in the study. After sampling, hyperthyroidism patients received methimazole starting at 30 mg daily, and ophthalmopathy patients received high-dose intravenous methylprednisolone. A second multiplex PCR round built the libraries, followed by size selection and purification. The libraries were sequenced on an Illumina HiSeq2000 using paired-end 100 bp reads. SOAPnuke was used to process the raw data, with reads discarded if the reads contained adapters or uncalled bases, had a mean Phred below 15, or lacked an exact constant-primer or identifier match. High-quality paired reads were merged using COPE v1.2.5, and each unique nucleotide sequence was defined as a clonotype. Clonotypes were aligned to IMGT TRBV, TRBD and TRBJ reference segments using MiTCR v1.1. Analysis was restricted to V-J combinations with a frequency above 0.0001, which covered about 99% of repertoires. The TCS score was defined as the ratio of F50 (clonal expansion) to E x V (chaos), calculated using BLOSUM62-based TCRdist between CDR3 peptides within each V-J. Welch's t-statistics and random forest reduced roughly 500 V-J features to 13, which were used in a naive Bayes classifier (R e1071). Sample size was not statistically predetermined, and blinding of investigators to group allocation was not performed. The paper reports TCR Vbeta CDR3 sequencing of roughly 140 peripheral blood samples: under 45 ophthalmopathy, approximately 74 hyperthyroidism and roughly 17 progressor patients.

The sequence was collected from a woman in her 30s with Graves disease. Donor details come from another sample of the same person, matched by shared clones. The sequencing here drew on peripheral blood mononuclear cells (PBMCs), taken at new diagnosis, from a patient treated with antithyroid drugs.

The CDR3 here reads CASSLLSGRALYNEQFF. The nucleotides read TGTGCCAGCAGCTTACTTAGCGGGAGGGCCCTCTACAATGAGCAGTTCTTC. In this chain, TRBV11-2 is recombined with TRBJ2-1, with 11 bases in between that match TRBD2. CDR1 and CDR2 were assigned from the germline V gene as SGHAT and FQNNGV. Unmatched junction bases come to 6, with V trimmed by 2 bases and J by 3 bases. The CDR3 goes from the cysteine to the phenylalanine over 17 residues. Only CDR3 DNA is held: 51 bases, read in frame from base 1.